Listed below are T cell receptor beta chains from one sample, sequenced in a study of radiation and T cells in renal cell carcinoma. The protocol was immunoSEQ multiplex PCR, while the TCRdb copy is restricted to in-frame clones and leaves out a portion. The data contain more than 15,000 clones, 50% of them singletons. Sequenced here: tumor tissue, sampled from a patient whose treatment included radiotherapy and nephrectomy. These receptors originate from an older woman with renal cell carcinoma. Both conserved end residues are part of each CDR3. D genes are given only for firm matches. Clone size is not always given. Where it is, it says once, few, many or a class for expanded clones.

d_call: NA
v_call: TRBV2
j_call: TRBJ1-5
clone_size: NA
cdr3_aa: CASSEAGQNQPQHF
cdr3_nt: TGTGCCAGCAGTGAAGCTGGGCAAAATCAGCCCCAGCATTTT

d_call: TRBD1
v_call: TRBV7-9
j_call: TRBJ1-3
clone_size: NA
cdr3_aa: CASSQRGLGNTIYF
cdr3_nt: TGTGCCAGCAGCCAGAGGGGGCTAGGAAACACCATATATTTT

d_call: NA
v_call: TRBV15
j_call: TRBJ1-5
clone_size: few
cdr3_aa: CATSREGGAHQPQHF
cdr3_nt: TGTGCCACCAGCAGAGAGGGTGGGGCCCATCAGCCCCAGCATTTT

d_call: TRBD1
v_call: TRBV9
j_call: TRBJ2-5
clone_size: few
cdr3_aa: CASSPDRGLARETQYF
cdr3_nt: TGTGCCAGCAGCCCGGACAGGGGGCTGGCGAGGGAGACCCAGTACTTC

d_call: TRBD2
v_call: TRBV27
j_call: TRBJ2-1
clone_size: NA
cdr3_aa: CASSPDTSGAYNEQFF
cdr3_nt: TGTGCCAGCAGTCCCGACACTAGCGGGGCCTACAATGAGCAGTTCTTC

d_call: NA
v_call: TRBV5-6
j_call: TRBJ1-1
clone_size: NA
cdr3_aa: CASSPGTDEAFF
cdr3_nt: TGTGCCAGCAGCCCCGGGACCGACGAAGCTTTCTTT

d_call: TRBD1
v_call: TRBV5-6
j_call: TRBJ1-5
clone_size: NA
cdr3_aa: CASSPGRGNQPQHF
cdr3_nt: TGTGCCAGCAGTCCAGGCAGGGGGAATCAGCCCCAGCATTTT

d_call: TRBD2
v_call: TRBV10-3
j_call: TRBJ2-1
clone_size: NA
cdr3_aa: CAIMGAGAFNNEQFF
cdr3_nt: TGTGCCATCATGGGAGCGGGAGCATTCAACAATGAGCAGTTCTTC

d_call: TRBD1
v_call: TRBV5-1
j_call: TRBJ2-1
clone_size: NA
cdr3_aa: CASSPGTAVNEQFF
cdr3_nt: TGCGCCAGCAGCCCCGGGACAGCCGTCAATGAGCAGTTCTTC

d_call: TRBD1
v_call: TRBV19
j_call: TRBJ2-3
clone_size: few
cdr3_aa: CASSRMGQLITDTQYF
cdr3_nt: TGTGCCAGTAGTAGGATGGGACAGCTGATCACAGATACGCAGTATTTT